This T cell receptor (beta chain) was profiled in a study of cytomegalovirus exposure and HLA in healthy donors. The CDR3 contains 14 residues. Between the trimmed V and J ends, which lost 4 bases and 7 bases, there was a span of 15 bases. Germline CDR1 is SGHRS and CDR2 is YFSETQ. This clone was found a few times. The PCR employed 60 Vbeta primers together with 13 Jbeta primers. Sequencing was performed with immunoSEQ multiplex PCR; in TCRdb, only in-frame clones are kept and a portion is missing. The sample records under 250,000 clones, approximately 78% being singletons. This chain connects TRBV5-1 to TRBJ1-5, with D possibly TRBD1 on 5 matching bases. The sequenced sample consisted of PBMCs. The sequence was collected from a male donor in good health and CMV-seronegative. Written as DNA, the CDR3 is TGCGCCAGCAGCCGGGAGTCAGGGCACCAGCCCCAGCATTTT. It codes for CASSRESGHQPQHF. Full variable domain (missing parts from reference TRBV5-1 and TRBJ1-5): KAGVTQTPRYLIKTRGQQVTLSCSPISGHRSVSWYQQTPGQGLQFLFEYFSETQRNKGNFPGRFSGRQFSNSRSEMNVSTLELGDSALYLCASSRESGHQPQHFGDGTRLSIL.